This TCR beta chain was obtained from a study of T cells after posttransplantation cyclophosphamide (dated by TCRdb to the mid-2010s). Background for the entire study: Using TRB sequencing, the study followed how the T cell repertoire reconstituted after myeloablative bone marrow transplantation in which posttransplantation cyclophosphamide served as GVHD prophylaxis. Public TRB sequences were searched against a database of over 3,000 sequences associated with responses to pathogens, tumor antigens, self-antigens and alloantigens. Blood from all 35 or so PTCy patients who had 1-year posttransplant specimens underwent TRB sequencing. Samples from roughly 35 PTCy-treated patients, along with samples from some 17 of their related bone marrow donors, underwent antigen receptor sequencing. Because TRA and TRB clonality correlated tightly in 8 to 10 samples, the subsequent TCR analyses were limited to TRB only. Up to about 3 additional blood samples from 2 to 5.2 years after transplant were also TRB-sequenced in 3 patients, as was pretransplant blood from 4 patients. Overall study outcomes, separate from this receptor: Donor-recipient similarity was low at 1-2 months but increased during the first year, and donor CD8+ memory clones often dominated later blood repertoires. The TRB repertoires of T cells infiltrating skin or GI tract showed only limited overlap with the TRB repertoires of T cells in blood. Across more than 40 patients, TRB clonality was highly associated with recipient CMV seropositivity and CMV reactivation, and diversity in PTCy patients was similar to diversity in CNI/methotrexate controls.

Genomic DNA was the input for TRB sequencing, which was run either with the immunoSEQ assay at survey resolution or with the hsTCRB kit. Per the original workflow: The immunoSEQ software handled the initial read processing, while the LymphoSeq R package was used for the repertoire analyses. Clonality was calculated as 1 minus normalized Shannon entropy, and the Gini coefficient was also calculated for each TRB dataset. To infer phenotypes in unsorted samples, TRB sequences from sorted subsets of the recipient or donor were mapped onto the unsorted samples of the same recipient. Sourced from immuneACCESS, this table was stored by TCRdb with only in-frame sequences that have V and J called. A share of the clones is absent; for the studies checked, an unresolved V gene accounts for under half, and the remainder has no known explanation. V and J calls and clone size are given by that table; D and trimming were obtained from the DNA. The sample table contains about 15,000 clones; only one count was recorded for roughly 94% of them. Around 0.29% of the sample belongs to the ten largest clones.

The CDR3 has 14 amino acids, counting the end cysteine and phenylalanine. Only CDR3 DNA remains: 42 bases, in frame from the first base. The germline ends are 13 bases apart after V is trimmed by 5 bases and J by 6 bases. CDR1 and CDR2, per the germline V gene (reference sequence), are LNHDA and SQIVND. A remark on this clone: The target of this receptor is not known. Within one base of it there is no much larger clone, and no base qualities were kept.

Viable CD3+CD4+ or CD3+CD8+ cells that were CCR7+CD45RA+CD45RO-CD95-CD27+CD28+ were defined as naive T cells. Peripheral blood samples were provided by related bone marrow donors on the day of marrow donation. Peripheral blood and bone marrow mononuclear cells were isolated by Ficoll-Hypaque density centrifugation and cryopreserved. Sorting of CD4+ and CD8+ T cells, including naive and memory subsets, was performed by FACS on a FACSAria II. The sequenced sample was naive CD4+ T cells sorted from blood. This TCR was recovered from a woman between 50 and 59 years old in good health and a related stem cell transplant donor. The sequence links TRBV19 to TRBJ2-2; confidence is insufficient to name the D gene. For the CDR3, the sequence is CASSPVSGSGELFF. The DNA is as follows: TGTGCCAGTAGTCCCGTCTCAGGATCCGGGGAGCTGTTTTTT.